A single sample gave rise to the 32 T cell receptor beta chains below, sequenced in a study of blood T cell repertoires in COVID-19. The table came from immunoSEQ multiplex PCR; TCRdb's copy has only in-frame clones and leaves some out. This table holds around 81,000 clones, about 91% found once. What was sequenced was peripheral blood. All receptors derive from an elderly woman with acute or convalescent COVID-19.

The gene calls are TRBV2 and TRBJ1-1, with D unclear. This CDR3 is built from 11 residues. V lost 6 bases to trimming and J lost 7 bases, with 9 bases between them. Germline CDR1 is SNHLY and CDR2 is FYNNEI. CDR3 in DNA: TGTGCCAGCAGACGGTCTTTTGAAGCTTTCTTT. Its translation: CASRRSFEAFF.

The V gene is TRBV7-8, the J gene TRBJ2-7; 12 nucleotides line up with TRBD2. Germline values: CDR1 SGHVS, CDR2 FQNEAQ. Trimming cost V 2 bases and J 7 bases; bases outside gene matches: 9. CDR3 length: 16 amino acids. CDR3 amino acids: CASSLPSSSGRAEQYF. The CDR3 nucleotides read TGTGCCAGCAGCTTACCTTCGTCTAGCGGGAGGGCTGAGCAGTACTTC.

This chain links TRBV19 with TRBJ1-1, with D possibly TRBD1 on 5 matching bases. This CDR3 is built from 13 residues. Germline V gives CDR1 LNHDA, CDR2 SQIVND (reference sequence). The V end lost 0 bases, the J end lost 8 bases, and 10 bases lay between the germline ends. The CDR3 loop is CASSIDKGREAFF. The CDR3 coding sequence is TGTGCCAGTAGTATAGATAAGGGGCGGGAAGCTTTCTTT. The whole variable domain, filled in from reference TRBV19 and TRBJ1-1, reads DGGITQSPKYLFRKEGQNVTLSCEQNLNHDAMYWYRQDPGQGLRLIYYSQIVNDFQKGDIAEGYSVSREKKESFPLTVTSAQKNPTAFYLCASSIDKGREAFFGQGTRLTVV.

V usage is TRBV25-1 and J usage is TRBJ2-3; TRBD2 is a possible D gene (6 bases). Germline CDR1 MGHDK, CDR2 SYGVNS. Deletions cut 5 bases from V and 0 bases from J, with 9 bases between. The CDR3 length is 14 residues. CDR3 coding DNA: TGTGCCAGCAGTTTGGGACTGAGCACAGATACGCAGTATTTT. As protein: CASSLGLSTDTQYF.

The CDR3 spells CAEGAGSGQPQHF. The CDR3 region has the DNA TGTGCAGAGGGGGCGGGGAGCGGTCAGCCCCAGCATTTT. The chain is built from TRBV6-5 and TRBJ1-5; 7 nucleotides line up with TRBD1. In germline, CDR1 is MNHEY, CDR2 SVGAGI. This CDR3 region has 13 residues.

The genes are TRBV30 and TRBJ2-7; TRBD1 matches at 7 bases. Germline V gene lookup returns CDR1 GTSNPN and CDR2 SVGIG (reference sequence). The trim removed 2 bases at V and 6 bases at J, leaving 4 bases unmatched. The CDR3 has 12 residues. This CDR3 is CAWSRGGLEQYF. DNA for the CDR3: TGTGCCTGGAGTAGAGGGGGCCTCGAGCAGTACTTC.

DNA of the CDR3: TGTGCCAGCAGCGGGTCCCCAGCCGCCGAAAAACTGTTTTTT. The encoded protein is CASSGSPAAEKLFF. The chain combines TRBV2 with TRBJ1-4, with D unresolved. The CDR3 extends over 14 amino acids. Per the germline V gene, CDR1 is SNHLY and CDR2 is FYNNEI. The V end was cut by 6 bases, the J end by 8 bases, with 16 bases between.

This clone came up once. This chain uses TRBV6-5 with TRBJ2-7, with D hard to call. Per germline, CDR1 MNHEY and CDR2 SVGAGI. Trimming cost V 0 bases and J 1 base, with 7 bases left between them. The CDR3 is 14 residues long. The CDR3: CASSYSRESYEQYF. The CDR3 nucleotides read TGTGCCAGCAGTTACTCGAGAGAGTCCTACGAGCAGTACTTC.

The chain has TRBV27 and TRBJ2-5; maybe TRBD2 (5 bases). V was clipped by 6 bases and J by 5 bases, with 16 bases between them. The CDR3 runs to 14 residues. Germline V lookup: CDR1 MNHEY, CDR2 SMNVEV (reference sequence). In DNA form, the CDR3 reads TGTGCCAGCAGCTATGGACTCCCTGGTGAGACCCAGTACTTC. Translating gives CASSYGLPGETQYF.

The chain employs TRBV15 and TRBJ1-2, with 9 bases lining up with TRBD1. Germline trimming cut 8 bases from V and 5 bases from J; bases unmatched to any gene: 9. CDR1 and CDR2 from the germline V gene are LNHNV and YYDKDF (reference sequence). This CDR3 region has 14 residues. CDR3 protein: CATGPTGTGYGYTF. The CDR3 region has the DNA TGTGCCACCGGGCCAACCGGGACAGGGTATGGCTACACCTTC.

V and J are TRBV4-1 and TRBJ1-5; perhaps TRBD1 as D (6 bases). With 0 bases removed from V and 6 bases from J, the gap between germline ends came to 12 bases. CDR3 size: 15 residues. The germline gives CDR1 MGHRA, CDR2 YSYEKL. CDR3 residues: CASSQDREGGQPQHF. CDR3 bases: TGCGCCAGCAGCCAAGACAGGGAAGGGGGTCAGCCCCAGCATTTT.

This sequence joins TRBV11-3 and TRBJ2-1; TRBD2 matches 10 bases. The CDR3 has 14 residues. V gave up 8 bases and J gave up 2 bases; unmatched junction bases: 3. Per the germline V gene, CDR1 is SGHNT and CDR2 is YENEEA. For the CDR3, the DNA is TGTGCCAGCTCTCTAGCGGGAGCCTACAATGAGCAGTTCTTC. Translation gives CASSLAGAYNEQFF. The whole variable domain, remainder taken from reference TRBV11-3 and TRBJ2-1, is EAGVVQSPRYKIIEKKQPVAFWCNPISGHNTLYWYLQNLGQGPELLIRYENEEAVDDSQLPKDRFSAERLKGVDSTLKIQPAELGDSAVYLCASSLAGAYNEQFFGPGTRLTVL.

The gene calls are TRBV6-5 and TRBJ2-7, with D perhaps matching TRBD2 (5 bases). The CDR3 has 15 residues. V lost 3 bases and J lost 3, with 15 bases in between. Germline CDR1 is MNHEY and CDR2 is SVGAGI. This CDR3 is CASSYSPVGDYEQYF. Here the CDR3 DNA reads TGTGCCAGCAGTTATTCCCCGGTGGGAGACTACGAGCAGTACTTC.

V and J are TRBV2 and TRBJ1-3, with a weak D call TRBD1 (5 bases). This CDR3 spans 15 amino acids. The germline V gene encodes CDR1 SNHLY and CDR2 FYNNEI. The germline V and J ends were trimmed by 6 bases and 0 bases, with 12 bases remaining between them. The CDR3 loop reads CASRETVNSGNTIYF. In DNA, the CDR3 is TGTGCCAGCAGAGAGACAGTGAACTCTGGAAACACCATATATTTT.

This chain links TRBV3-1 (or the pseudogene TRBV3-2) with TRBJ2-5; tentative D call: TRBD2 (6 bases). V shed 4 bases and J shed 1 base, with 10 bases lying between them. Per germline, CDR1 LGHDT and CDR2 YNNKEL (reference sequence). The CDR3 has 14 amino acids. The DNA for the CDR3 is TGTGCCAGCAGCCGGAGGGGCCGCCAAGAGACCCAGTACTTC. Translating it yields CASSRRGRQETQYF.

This clone was counted a single time. The chain uses TRBV19 and TRBJ1-5, with a possible D match to TRBD1 (6 bases). The CDR3 has 13 residues. V shed 2 bases and J shed 10 bases, with 12 bases lying between them. Looked up from germline, CDR1 is LNHDA and CDR2 is SQIVND (reference sequence). Written as DNA, the CDR3 is TGTGCCAGTAGTATAAGGGGGATCAGCCCCCAGCATTTT. It is translated as CASSIRGISPQHF.

The V call is TRBV4-1, the J call TRBJ1-2, with a possible D match to TRBD1 (5 bases). The germline CDR1 and CDR2 sequences are MGHRA and YSYEKL. CDR3 size: 15 residues. V shed 5 bases and J shed 4 bases, with 17 bases lying between them. CDR3 nucleotides: TGCGCCAGCAGCTTAAGCTCAGAAAGGGGCTATGGCTACACCTTC. This sequence encodes CASSLSSERGYGYTF.

The CDR3 DNA is TGTGCCAGCAACCCCCGGTATGATAGTAACTATGGCTACACCTTC. Its protein product is CASNPRYDSNYGYTF. This chain links TRBV6-5 with TRBJ1-2; D call uncertain. V was trimmed by 7 bases and J by 1 base, leaving 16 bases between them. Germline CDR1 MNHEY, CDR2 SVGAGI. The CDR3 spans 15 residues.

The V call is TRBV6-1, the J call TRBJ1-6, with TRBD1 matching 9 bases. This CDR3 is 16 amino acids long. Trimming removed 0 bases from V and 7 bases from J; junction bases left unmatched: 4. Germline-derived CDR1 and CDR2 are MNHNS and SASEGT. The CDR3: CASSEALGQGNSPLHF. As DNA, the CDR3 is TGTGCCAGCAGTGAAGCTTTGGGACAGGGAAATTCACCCCTCCACTTT.

This rearrangement joins TRBV7-2 to TRBJ1-2; the D gene is possibly TRBD1 (5 bases). With 0 bases removed from V and 7 bases from J, the gap between germline ends came to 15 bases. This CDR3 is built from 15 residues. Germline V lookup: CDR1 SGHTA, CDR2 FQGNSA. In DNA form, the CDR3 reads TGTGCCAGCAGCTTAGCGCGGAGGGAGGGGAGTGGCTACACCTTC. Protein product: CASSLARREGSGYTF.

The J gene is TRBJ2-2, the V gene TRBV7-9; a possible D gene is TRBD1 (5 bases). This CDR3 is 14 amino acids long. V shed 9 bases and J shed 5 bases, with 16 bases lying between them. Germline CDR1 reads SEHNR; CDR2 reads FQNEAQ (reference sequence). In DNA form, the CDR3 reads TGTGCCAGTCGGAAACAGGAGTCAACCGGGGAGCTGTTTTTT. It codes for CASRKQESTGELFF.

The V gene is TRBV5-8, the J gene TRBJ1-5, with no clear D. With 3 bases removed from V and 3 bases from J, the gap between germline ends came to 7 bases. Germline loops: CDR1 SGHTS, CDR2 YDEGEE. The CDR3 is 13 residues long. The CDR3: CASSSTVNQPQHF. The CDR3 region has the DNA TGTGCCAGCAGCTCCACAGTCAATCAGCCCCAGCATTTT.

In its sample, this clone was seen once. The chain couples TRBV6-5 to TRBJ1-1; D perhaps matches TRBD1 (6 bases). Trimming left V 3 bases short and J 11 bases short, with 19 bases between. The CDR3 totals 14 residues. CDR1 MNHEY and CDR2 SVGAGI come from the germline V gene. CDR3 nucleotides: TGTGCCAGCAGTTATTTACAAACGGGACATACGGCTTTCTTT. It is translated as CASSYLQTGHTAFF.

J is TRBJ1-2 and V is TRBV5-1; D call uncertain. V lost 4 bases and J lost 3, with 10 bases in between. In germline, CDR1 is SGHRS, CDR2 YFSETQ. This CDR3 has 13 residues. This chain's CDR3 is CASSQAGDYGYTF. The CDR3 DNA follows: TGCGCCAGCAGCCAGGCCGGGGACTATGGCTACACCTTC.

This chain uses TRBV7-3 with TRBJ1-2; D gene unclear. Germline V gene lookup returns CDR1 SGHTA and CDR2 FQGTGA. Trimming took 1 base from V and 0 from J, leaving 9 bases between them. The CDR3 is made up of 15 amino acids. The CDR3 sequence: CASSLRAHPNYGYTF. The CDR3 nucleotides are TGTGCCAGCAGCTTAAGGGCGCACCCTAACTATGGCTACACCTTC. Using reference TRBV7-3 and TRBJ1-2 for the parts outside the CDR3, the full variable domain is GAGVSQTPSNKVTEKGKYVELRCDPISGHTALYWYRQSLGQGPEFLIYFQGTGAADDSGLPNDRFFAVRPEGSVSTLKIQRTERGDSAVYLCASSLRAHPNYGYTFGSGTRLTVV.

V gene TRBV4-1 combines with J gene TRBJ2-4; 11 bases line up with TRBD2. Per the germline V gene, CDR1 is MGHRA and CDR2 is YSYEKL. V shed 1 base and J 0 bases; nucleotides not matched to a gene: 11. This CDR3 comprises 20 residues. For the CDR3, the DNA is TGCGCCAGCAGCCAAGGGATACCGGGACTAGCGGTACTAGCCAAAAACATTCAGTACTTC. Translation gives CASSQGIPGLAVLAKNIQYF.

The chain employs TRBV7-2 and TRBJ1-1, with a possible D match to TRBD1 (5 bases). This CDR3 has 15 amino acids. In germline, CDR1 is SGHTA, CDR2 FQGNSA. The V end lost 1 base, the J end lost 7 bases, and 16 bases lay between the germline ends. CDR3 DNA: TGTGCCAGCAGCTTAGTAATTGGAGGGACCAATGAAGCTTTCTTT. Encoded protein: CASSLVIGGTNEAFF.

The rearrangement links TRBV5-1 to TRBJ1-5; 7 positions agree with TRBD1. V was pared by 4 bases and J by 0 bases, with 4 bases of the junction left unmatched. The CDR3 is 15 residues long. The V gene's germline CDR1 is SGHRS and CDR2 YFSETQ. CDR3 nucleotides: TGCGCCAGCAGCGACGGACAGGCTAGCAATCAGCCCCAGCATTTT. This codes for CASSDGQASNQPQHF.

This clone was picked up a small number of times. The chain recombines TRBV5-4 with TRBJ2-7; the match to TRBD1 covers 7 bases. Germline trimming cut 0 bases from V and 3 bases from J; bases unmatched to any gene: 3. CDR3 size: 14 residues. Per germline, CDR1 SGHNT and CDR2 YYREEE (reference sequence). CDR3 in amino acids: CASSLAPGGYEQYF. The CDR3 region has the DNA TGTGCCAGCAGCTTGGCCCCAGGGGGCTACGAGCAGTACTTC.

The CDR3 region has the DNA TGTGCCAGCAGCGTAACCGGGAGGGAGACAGATACGCAGTATTTT. Encoded protein: CASSVTGRETDTQYF. V is TRBV9 and J is TRBJ2-3; 8 bases match TRBD2. CDR3 length equals 15 residues. Germline CDR1 SGDLS, CDR2 YYNGEE. Trimming cost V 1 base and J 3 bases; bases outside gene matches: 4. Looking up the rest from reference TRBV9 and TRBJ2-3 gives the full variable domain: DSGVTQTPKHLITATGQRVTLRCSPRSGDLSVYWYQQSLDQGLQFLIQYYNGEERAKGNILERFSAQQFPDLHSELNLSSLELGDSALYFCASSVTGRETDTQYFGPGTRLTVL.

This chain connects TRBV6-5 to TRBJ2-3, with D unresolved. Per germline, CDR1 MNHEY and CDR2 SVGAGI. This CDR3 has 12 residues. Trimming removed 6 bases at V and 5 bases at J, with 9 bases between. CDR3 loop: CASRAPRDTQYF. DNA for the CDR3: TGTGCCAGCAGGGCACCCAGAGATACGCAGTATTTT.

This sequence joins TRBV5-5 and TRBJ2-5; D is unclear. V was trimmed by 4 bases and J by 1 base, leaving 14 bases between them. The CDR3 contains 15 residues. CDR1 is SGHKS and CDR2 is YYEKEE in the germline V gene (reference sequence). The DNA for the CDR3 is TGTGCCAGCAGCCTGTTCGGTACCGCCCAAGAGACCCAGTACTTC. The encoded protein is CASSLFGTAQETQYF.